The 9 T cell receptor beta chains given below trace back to one sample, sequenced in a study of T cell responses to AZD1222 COVID-19 vaccine. The protocol was immunoSEQ multiplex PCR, while the TCRdb copy is restricted to in-frame clones and leaves out a portion. The sample holds about 83,000 clones, 85% to 90% seen once. The source was peripheral blood, collected on day 0 of MenACWY control vaccination. The source is an adult in good health.

The genes are TRBV5-5 and TRBJ2-1; 7 nucleotides match TRBD1. Germline V lookup: CDR1 SGHKS, CDR2 YYEKEE (reference sequence). V trimming: 0 bases; J trimming: 13 bases; junction bases outside the gene matches: 7. The CDR3 contains 13 residues. The CDR3 coding sequence is TGTGCCAGCAGCTTGGGGGACAGCCTCTTACAGTTCTTC. It codes for CASSLGDSLLQFF.

The CDR3 region has the DNA TGTGCCAGCAGCTCCTGGGGCACTGAAGCTTTCTTT. Amino acid sequence: CASSSWGTEAFF. The chain employs TRBV11-2 and TRBJ1-1; D uncertain. Germline assignment: CDR1 SGHAT and CDR2 FQNNGV. V was clipped by 4 bases and J by 4 bases, with 7 bases between them. The CDR3 has 12 amino acids.

The chain uses TRBV19 and TRBJ2-1; TRBD1 might be the D (5 bases). The CDR3 sequence is 14 residues long. Per the germline V gene, CDR1 is LNHDA and CDR2 is SQIVND (reference sequence). V was trimmed by 2 bases and J by 3 bases, leaving 8 bases between them. The DNA of the CDR3 is TGTGCCAGTAGTATAAGTCAGGGCTACAATGAGCAGTTCTTC. As protein: CASSISQGYNEQFF.

The rearrangement joins TRBV30 to TRBJ1-2; 8 nucleotides align to TRBD1. V was clipped by 1 base and J by 3 bases; unmatched bases: 13. Germline V gene lookup returns CDR1 GTSNPN and CDR2 SVGIG (reference sequence). The length of the CDR3 is 17 residues. CDR3 coding DNA: TGTGCCTGGAGTGCCCCTACGGACAGGGCCTTTCACTATGGCTACACCTTC. Translation gives CAWSAPTDRAFHYGYTF. Together with reference TRBV30 and TRBJ1-2, the CDR3 gives the full variable domain: SQTIHQWPATLVQPVGSPLSLECTVEGTSNPNLYWYRQAAGRGLQLLFYSVGIGQISSEVPQNLSASRPQDRQFILSSKKLLLSDSGFYLCAWSAPTDRAFHYGYTFGSGTRLTVV.

J is TRBJ1-3 and V is TRBV7-9; no firm D call. The CDR3 covers 13 residues. Germline V gene sequence: CDR1 SEHNR, CDR2 FQNEAQ (reference sequence). The V end was cut by 5 bases, the J end by 1 base, with 6 bases between. The CDR3 spells CASSLMSGNTIYF. As DNA, the CDR3 is TGTGCCAGCAGCCTGATGTCTGGAAACACCATATATTTT.

The rearrangement joins TRBV7-2 to TRBJ2-3, with D uncertain. The CDR3 extends over 16 amino acids. Per the germline V gene, CDR1 is SGHTA and CDR2 is FQGNSA. V was clipped by 1 base and J by 2 bases, with 13 bases between them. The CDR3 spells CASSLGSLGHTDTQYF. CDR3 in DNA: TGTGCCAGCAGCTTAGGTAGCTTGGGCCACACAGATACGCAGTATTTT. The complete variable domain, with remaining parts taken from reference TRBV7-2 and TRBJ2-3, reads GAGVSQSPSNKVTEKGKDVELRCDPISGHTALYWYRQSLGQGLEFLIYFQGNSAPDKSGLPSDRFSAERTGGSVSTLTIQRTQQEDSAVYLCASSLGSLGHTDTQYFGPGTRLTVL.

This chain connects TRBV28 to TRBJ2-7; D gene ambiguous. Germline V gene data show CDR1 as MDHEN and CDR2 as SYDVKM. The CDR3 runs 12 residues. The V and J ends lost 8 bases and 3 bases respectively, with 11 bases between them. The CDR3 nucleotides read TGTGCCAGCGGCTCCCTATTCTACGAGCAGTACTTC. This codes for CASGSLFYEQYF. The full variable domain, completed using reference TRBV28 and TRBJ2-7, is DVKVTQSSRYLVKRTGEKVFLECVQDMDHENMFWYRQDPGLGLRLIYFSYDVKMKEKGDIPEGYSVSREKKERFSLILESASTNQTSMYLCASGSLFYEQYFGPGTRLTVT.

The chain recombines TRBV4-3 with TRBJ2-7; D tentatively fits TRBD1 or TRBD2 (6 bases each). CDR1 and CDR2 from the germline V gene are LGHNA and YSLEER. V was trimmed by 0 bases and J by 2 bases, leaving 29 bases between them. This CDR3 is built from 21 residues. CDR3 in amino acids: CASSQDLRSAWGAPGAYEQYF. The CDR3, as DNA: TGCGCCAGCAGCCAAGATCTTCGATCGGCCTGGGGGGCCCCAGGGGCCTACGAGCAGTACTTC.

The rearrangement joins TRBV11-2 to TRBJ1-2, with D uncertain. The length of the CDR3 is 14 residues. Trimming took 5 bases from V and 0 from J, leaving 10 bases between them. Germline V lookup: CDR1 SGHAT, CDR2 FQNNGV. The CDR3 region is CASSPPGTNYGYTF. Written as DNA, the CDR3 is TGTGCCAGCAGCCCTCCCGGGACTAACTATGGCTACACCTTC.